These 28 T cell receptor beta chains share one sample of origin, sequenced in a study of cytomegalovirus exposure and HLA in healthy donors. PCR primers comprised 60 Vbeta and 13 Jbeta primers. Clones were sequenced by immunoSEQ multiplex PCR, and TCRdb holds only the in-frame ones, with some missing. This table has about 68,000 clones, roughly four fifths appearing once. Sequencing used PBMCs. Receptor source: a human donor in good health.

The CDR3 spells CASSPTTGAGNTIYF. Here the CDR3 DNA reads TGTGCCAGCAGCCCAACGACAGGGGCTGGAAACACCATATATTTT. The chain employs TRBV7-2 and TRBJ1-3; 8 bases line up with TRBD1. With V trimmed by 5 bases and J by 2 bases, 5 bases remained unmatched. The germline gives CDR1 SGHTA, CDR2 FQGNSA. This CDR3 comprises 15 residues.

This clone came up a few times. The J gene is TRBJ2-7, the V gene TRBV6-1, with a tentative D call TRBD1 (5 bases). The CDR3 has 15 residues. Trimming stripped 3 bases from V and 0 bases from J, with 12 bases between. Germline CDR1 reads MNHNS; CDR2 reads SASEGT. CDR3 DNA sequence: TGTGCCAGCAGTGACCAGGGTCTGGCCTCCTACGAGCAGTACTTC. This encodes CASSDQGLASYEQYF.

The V gene is TRBV9, the J gene TRBJ2-5, with TRBD2 identical over 7 bases. The CDR3 covers 15 residues. CDR1 and CDR2 (germline): SGDLS, YYNGEE. V was pared by 0 bases and J by 4 bases, with 6 bases of the junction left unmatched. CDR3 nucleotide sequence: TGTGCCAGCAGCGTAGGGACTAGTAGGGGAGAGACCCAGTACTTC. Its protein product is CASSVGTSRGETQYF.

The chain recombines TRBV9 with TRBJ2-5; 14 nucleotides align to TRBD2. Germline V gene sequence: CDR1 SGDLS, CDR2 YYNGEE. V gave up 3 bases and J gave up 4 bases; unmatched junction bases: 2. CDR3 length equals 15 residues. The CDR3 loop is CASSAGLAGGETQYF. The CDR3 DNA reads as TGTGCCAGCAGCGCAGGACTAGCGGGGGGAGAGACCCAGTACTTC.

J is TRBJ2-5 and V is TRBV19; D is possibly TRBD2 (5 bases). The CDR3 is made up of 14 amino acids. Trimming shortened V by 10 bases and J by 5 bases, and 20 bases separated the two germline ends. CDR1 and CDR2 from the germline V gene are LNHDA and SQIVND (reference sequence). This CDR3 reads CATTDGPGWETQYF. The CDR3 DNA reads as TGTGCCACCACCGACGGCCCGGGGTGGGAGACCCAGTACTTC. Together with reference TRBV19 and TRBJ2-5, the CDR3 gives the full variable domain: DGGITQSPKYLFRKEGQNVTLSCEQNLNHDAMYWYRQDPGQGLRLIYYSQIVNDFQKGDIAEGYSVSREKKESFPLTVTSAQKNPTAFYLCATTDGPGWETQYFGPGTRLLVL.

This sequence joins TRBV6-1 and TRBJ2-5; 10 bases agree with TRBD2. Per the germline V gene, CDR1 is MNHNS and CDR2 is SASEGT. This CDR3 comprises 16 residues. V lost 3 bases and J lost 5; bases outside the gene matches: 9. CDR3 sequence (DNA): TGTGCCAGCAGTGAGGGGTTTAGCGGGGGGTTGGAGACCCAGTACTTC. Protein: CASSEGFSGGLETQYF.

The chain links TRBV2 to TRBJ2-1; 8 nucleotides agree with TRBD1. J gave up 0 bases and V 7 bases, and 2 bases lay outside the gene matches. Looked up from germline, CDR1 is SNHLY and CDR2 is FYNNEI. The CDR3 spans 14 residues. The CDR3 is CASMQGASYNEQFF. The DNA for the CDR3 is TGTGCCAGCATGCAGGGGGCCTCCTACAATGAGCAGTTCTTC.

This sequence joins TRBV6-1 and TRBJ2-5, with 9 bases lining up with TRBD2. This CDR3 comprises 14 residues. J gave up 2 bases and V 6 bases, and 4 bases lay outside the gene matches. Germline loops: CDR1 MNHNS, CDR2 SASEGT. The CDR3 sequence is CASRVAGAQETQYF. The DNA for the CDR3 is TGTGCCAGCAGGGTAGCGGGGGCACAAGAGACCCAGTACTTC.

The chain recombines TRBV7-9 with TRBJ1-4; 9 bases fit TRBD1. After removal of 3 bases from V and 7 bases from J, the junction contained 6 bases not matched to a gene. The CDR3 length is 15 residues. Germline assignment: CDR1 SEHNR and CDR2 FQNEAQ (reference sequence). The CDR3 DNA sequence: TGTGCCAGCAGCTTCGGGACAGGGTCGACTGAAAAACTGTTTTTT. This codes for CASSFGTGSTEKLFF.

V usage is TRBV5-6 and J usage is TRBJ2-5, with 9 nucleotides matching TRBD1. The J call may be in error: the DNA end matches TRBJ2-7 better. Germline V gives CDR1 SGHDT, CDR2 YYEEEE. The CDR3 sequence is 12 residues long. In DNA, the CDR3 is TGTGCCAGCAGACAGGGGGCCCACGAGCAGTACTTC. As protein: CASRQGAHEQYF.

The V call is TRBV6-4, the J call TRBJ1-2; D might be TRBD1 (5 bases). The CDR3 runs to 14 residues. Per germline, CDR1 MRHNA and CDR2 SNTAGT. V was trimmed by 0 bases and J by 4 bases, leaving 9 bases between them. The CDR3 DNA is TGTGCCAGCAGTGACTCCGGGGGTGGCTATGGCTACACCTTC. It encodes CASSDSGGGYGYTF.

With regard to this clone: Relative to the germline gene, one junction end is altered; a read error may explain this. The chain has TRBV6-1 and TRBJ1-2; D may be TRBD1 (5 bases). CDR1 and CDR2 from the germline V gene are MNHNS and SASEGT. This CDR3 is built from 14 residues. In DNA form, the CDR3 reads TGTGCCAGCAGTGCAGGGCTGGGCGTTAGTGGCTACCCCTTC. Translating it yields CASSAGLGVSGYPF.

Only one count was recorded for this clone. CDR3 amino acids: CAWVPDRGRNSPLHF. For the CDR3, the DNA is TGTGCCTGGGTCCCAGACAGGGGCCGGAATTCACCCCTCCACTTT. The V and J genes are TRBV30 and TRBJ1-6, with TRBD1 matching over 8 bases. Germline V gives CDR1 GTSNPN, CDR2 SVGIG (reference sequence). V trimming: 5 bases; J trimming: 7 bases; junction bases outside the gene matches: 10. This CDR3 spans 15 amino acids. The whole variable domain, filled in from reference TRBV30 and TRBJ1-6, reads SQTIHQWPATLVQPVGSPLSLECTVEGTSNPNLYWYRQAAGRGLQLLFYSVGIGQISSEVPQNLSASRPQDRQFILSSKKLLLSDSGFYLCAWVPDRGRNSPLHFGNGTRLTVT.

This chain uses TRBV7-2 with TRBJ2-2, with D unresolved. Trimming removed 5 bases at V and 6 bases at J, with 19 bases between. The CDR3 runs to 16 residues. The germline CDR1 and CDR2 sequences are SGHTA and FQGNSA. The CDR3 spells CASSLTSNRRAGELFF. CDR3 sequence (DNA): TGTGCCAGCAGCCTAACATCCAATAGACGGGCCGGGGAGCTGTTTTTT. The full variable domain, with the rest looked up from reference TRBV7-2 and TRBJ2-2, is GAGVSQSPSNKVTEKGKDVELRCDPISGHTALYWYRQSLGQGLEFLIYFQGNSAPDKSGLPSDRFSAERTGGSVSTLTIQRTQQEDSAVYLCASSLTSNRRAGELFFGEGSRLTVL.

The J gene is TRBJ2-7, the V gene TRBV7-6; 9 bases are a match to TRBD1. Germline loops: CDR1 SGHVS, CDR2 FNYEAQ. J gave up 6 bases and V 4 bases, and 10 bases lay outside the gene matches. CDR3 length: 15 amino acids. This CDR3 reads CASSSGQGLVREQYF. Here the CDR3 DNA reads TGTGCCAGCAGCTCCGGACAGGGGTTAGTACGCGAGCAGTACTTC.

This clone has just a few counts. The chain uses TRBV28 and TRBJ2-4; unclear D gene. In germline, CDR1 is MDHEN, CDR2 SYDVKM. V was trimmed by 5 bases and J by 0 bases, leaving 20 bases between them. CDR3 length equals 18 residues. CDR3 sequence: CASSPALGRPLAKNIQYF. CDR3 nucleotide sequence: TGTGCCAGCAGTCCCGCTCTAGGTCGACCACTAGCCAAAAACATTCAGTACTTC.

This clone is large in the sample. This chain uses TRBV7-2 with TRBJ2-3, with 8 bases lining up with TRBD2. CDR3 size: 14 residues. With V trimmed by 2 bases and J by 7 bases, 5 bases remained unmatched. CDR1 and CDR2 from the germline V gene are SGHTA and FQGNSA. In DNA form, the CDR3 reads TGTGCCAGCAGCTTACAAGCGGGGGCTAATACGCAGTATTTT. Amino acids: CASSLQAGANTQYF. The entire variable domain, with the rest obtained from reference TRBV7-2 and TRBJ2-3, is as follows: GAGVSQSPSNKVTEKGKDVELRCDPISGHTALYWYRQSLGQGLEFLIYFQGNSAPDKSGLPSDRFSAERTGGSVSTLTIQRTQQEDSAVYLCASSLQAGANTQYFGPGTRLTVL.

The chain has TRBV7-6 and TRBJ1-1, with D unclear. CDR3 size: 13 residues. The germline gives CDR1 SGHVS, CDR2 FNYEAQ. With 4 bases removed from V and 7 bases from J, the gap between germline ends came to 13 bases. The CDR3 sequence: CASSSVGVHEAFF. CDR3 coding DNA: TGTGCCAGCAGCTCCGTCGGGGTGCATGAAGCTTTCTTT.

Turning to this clone: A read error may account for a junction end that differs from germline. The chain combines TRBV5-6 with TRBJ1-5; D gene uncertain. Germline V lookup: CDR1 SGHDT, CDR2 YYEEEE. The CDR3 runs 15 residues. This CDR3 is CASSLRQVGNQPQHF. For the CDR3, the DNA is TGTGCCAGCAGCTTGAGGCAGGTTGGCAATCAGCCCCAACATTTT.

The V and J genes are TRBV7-8 and TRBJ2-3; D is possibly TRBD2 (6 bases). Trimming shortened V by 5 bases and J by 2 bases, and 20 bases separated the two germline ends. The germline gives CDR1 SGHVS, CDR2 FQNEAQ. CDR3 length equals 17 residues. The CDR3 coding sequence is TGTGCCAGCAGCCTCCCACGGAGGGTGAGCGTCACAGATACGCAGTATTTT. Translated: CASSLPRRVSVTDTQYF.

The chain carries TRBV29-1 and TRBJ2-1, with D possibly matching TRBD1 (6 bases). V gave up 5 bases and J gave up 7 bases, with 12 bases separating them. The CDR3 runs to 12 residues. The germline V gene encodes CDR1 SQVTM and CDR2 ANQGSEA. The CDR3 DNA reads TGCAGCGTTTCACCTCAGGGGAATGAGCAGTTCTTC. It codes for CSVSPQGNEQFF.

This clone was detected a few times. The chain recombines TRBV27 with TRBJ1-2; D ambiguous. Germline values: CDR1 MNHEY, CDR2 SMNVEV (reference sequence). The CDR3 is 15 residues long. V lost 0 bases and J 7 bases, leaving 15 bases between the germline ends. The CDR3 DNA reads TGTGCCAGCAGTTTATCGTTGGCTCCCCCGGGTGGCTACACCTTC. Translation: CASSLSLAPPGGYTF.

This chain joins TRBV6-5 and TRBJ2-1; 7 bases match TRBD1. Germline V gene data show CDR1 as MNHEY and CDR2 as SVGAGI. The CDR3 covers 15 residues. Trimming took 4 bases from V and 3 from J; bases not matched to a gene: 6. CDR3 in amino acids: CASSSDRDLYNEQFF. Here the CDR3 DNA reads TGTGCCAGCAGTTCAGACAGGGACCTCTACAATGAGCAGTTCTTC.

In the case of this clone: Germline is not matched at one junction end, which may reflect a read error. J is TRBJ1-5 and V is TRBV12-5; no clear D. CDR1 and CDR2 from the germline V gene are LGHNT and FRNRAP. The CDR3 covers 13 residues. The CDR3 DNA reads as TGTGCTAGTGGTTTAGGGAGCAATCAGCCTCAGCATTTT. It codes for CASGLGSNQPQHF.

The chain employs TRBV29-1 and TRBJ2-3; D remains ambiguous. This CDR3 region has 11 residues. V lost 7 bases and J lost 2, with 7 bases in between. Looked up from germline, CDR1 is SQVTM and CDR2 is ANQGSEA. CDR3 nucleotide sequence: TGCAGCGCAGAATACACAGATACGCAGTATTTT. Encoded protein: CSAEYTDTQYF.

This clone was picked up a small number of times. The chain links TRBV4-1 to TRBJ2-1; D is possibly TRBD2 (6 bases). Germline assignment: CDR1 MGHRA and CDR2 YSYEKL. The CDR3 consists of 14 residues. V gave up 0 bases and J gave up 7 bases, with 10 bases separating them. The CDR3 DNA reads TGCGCCAGCAGCCAAGAGGGACTTAGAAATGAGCAGTTCTTC. This gives the protein CASSQEGLRNEQFF.

This sequence joins TRBV7-9 and TRBJ2-3, with TRBD1 matching 7 bases. The CDR3 runs 17 residues. The germline gives CDR1 SEHNR, CDR2 FQNEAQ (reference sequence). The J segment lost 2 bases and the V segment lost 4 bases, leaving 12 bases of the junction unmatched. The CDR3 protein is CASSSETGTVNTDTQYF. CDR3 bases: TGTGCCAGCAGCTCCGAAACCGGGACAGTAAACACAGATACGCAGTATTTT.

This rearrangement joins TRBV30 to TRBJ2-7; TRBD2 is a possible D gene (7 bases). Germline loops: CDR1 GTSNPN, CDR2 SVGIG (reference sequence). The length of the CDR3 is 14 residues. V lost 5 bases and J lost 0, with 14 bases in between. The CDR3 DNA sequence: TGTGCCTGGGCTACCGGGGGGCCCTCCTACGAGCAGTACTTC. Translated, it gives CAWATGGPSYEQYF.